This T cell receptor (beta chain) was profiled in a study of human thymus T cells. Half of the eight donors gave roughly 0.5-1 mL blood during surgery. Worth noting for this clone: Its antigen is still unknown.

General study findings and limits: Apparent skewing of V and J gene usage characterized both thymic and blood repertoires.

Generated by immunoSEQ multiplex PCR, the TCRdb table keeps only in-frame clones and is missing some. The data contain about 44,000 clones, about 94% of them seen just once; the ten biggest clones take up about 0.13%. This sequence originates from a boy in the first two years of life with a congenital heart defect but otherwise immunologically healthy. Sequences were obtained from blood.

The CDR3 here is CASSQGWGNEKLFF. In DNA form, the CDR3 reads TGCGCCAGCAGCCAAGGGTGGGGTAATGAAAAACTGTTTTTT. The gene calls are TRBV4-1 and TRBJ1-4; D call uncertain. CDR3 length: 14 amino acids. Germline CDR1 and CDR2: MGHRA and YSYEKL. The V gene lost 1 base and the J gene lost 4 bases, with 7 bases spanning the gap.